What follows describes a single T cell receptor beta chain. The germline V gene encodes CDR1 MNHEY and CDR2 SVGAGI. The CDR3 is 15 residues long. Trimming took off 5 bases at V and 3 bases at J, with 16 bases between the two ends. The assay was immunoSEQ multiplex PCR, and TCRdb's table has in-frame clones only and misses some. The sample carries tens of thousands of clones, about 91% recorded once. This sample was included in a study of PD-1 and CTLA-4 blockade in melanoma. The sequence came from a human donor with melanoma. The sequenced sample was CD8+ T cells from peripheral blood, obtained before anti-PD-1 treatment. This chain uses TRBV6-5 with TRBJ1-1; D uncertain. The CDR3 here is CASSLPGLVDTEAFF. Here the CDR3 DNA reads TGTGCCAGCAGTCTTCCCGGTTTGGTAGACACTGAAGCTTTCTTT.